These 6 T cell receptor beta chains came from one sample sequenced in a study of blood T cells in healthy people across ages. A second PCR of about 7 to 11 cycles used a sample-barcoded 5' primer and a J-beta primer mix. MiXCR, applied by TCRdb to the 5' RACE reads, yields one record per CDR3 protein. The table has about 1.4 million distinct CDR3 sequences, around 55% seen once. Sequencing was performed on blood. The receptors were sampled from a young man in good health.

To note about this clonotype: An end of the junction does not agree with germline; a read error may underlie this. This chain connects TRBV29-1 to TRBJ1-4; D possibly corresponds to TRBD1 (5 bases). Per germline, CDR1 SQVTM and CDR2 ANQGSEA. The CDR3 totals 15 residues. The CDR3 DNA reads TGCGGCGTTGTCGGTAGGGGTAGGACTAATGAAAAACTGTTTTTT. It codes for CGVVGRGRTNEKLFF.

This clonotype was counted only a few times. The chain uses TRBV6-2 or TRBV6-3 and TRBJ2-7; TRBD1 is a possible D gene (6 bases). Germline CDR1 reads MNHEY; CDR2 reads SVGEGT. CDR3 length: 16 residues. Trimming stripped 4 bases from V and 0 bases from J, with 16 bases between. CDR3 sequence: CASSSPDSVFSYEQYF. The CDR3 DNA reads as TGTGCCAGCAGTTCCCCGGACAGCGTATTCTCCTACGAGCAGTACTTC.

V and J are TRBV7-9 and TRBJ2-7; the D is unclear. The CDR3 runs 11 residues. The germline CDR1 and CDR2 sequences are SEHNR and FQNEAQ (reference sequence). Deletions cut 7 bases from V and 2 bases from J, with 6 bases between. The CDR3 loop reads CASTAAYEQYF. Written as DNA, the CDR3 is TGTGCCAGCACCGCTGCCTACGAGCAGTACTTC.

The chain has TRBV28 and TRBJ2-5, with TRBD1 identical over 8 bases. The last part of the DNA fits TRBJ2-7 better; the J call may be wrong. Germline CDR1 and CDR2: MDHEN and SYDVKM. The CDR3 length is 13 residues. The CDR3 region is CASIGQGEYEQYF. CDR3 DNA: TGTGCCAGCATTGGACAGGGAGAGTACGAGCAGTACTTC.

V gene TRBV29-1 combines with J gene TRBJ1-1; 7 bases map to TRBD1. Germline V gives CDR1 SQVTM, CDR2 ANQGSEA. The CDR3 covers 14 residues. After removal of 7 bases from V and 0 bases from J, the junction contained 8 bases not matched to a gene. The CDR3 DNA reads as TGCAGCGCCATGATAGGGGGCTTGAACACTGAAGCTTTCTTT. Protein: CSAMIGGLNTEAFF.

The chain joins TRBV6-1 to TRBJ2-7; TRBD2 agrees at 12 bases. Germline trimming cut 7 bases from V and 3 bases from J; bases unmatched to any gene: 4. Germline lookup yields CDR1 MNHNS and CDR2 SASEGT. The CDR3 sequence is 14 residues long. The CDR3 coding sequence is TGTGCCAGCACCGGGACTAGCGGGTTCTACGAGCAGTACTTC. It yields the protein CASTGTSGFYEQYF.